This section outlines one TCR beta chain sequence together with its context. No antigen is known for it. Investigators amplified TCR beta CDR3 regions from RNA transcripts. The first-round RT-PCR employed HTBI primers together with the Qiagen OneStep RT-PCR kit. A multiplex PCR was then performed as the second round. TCRdb reanalysed the multiplex PCR reads using MiXCR and keeps one entry per CDR3 protein. The sample lists 650,000 to 900,000 distinct CDR3 sequences; roughly 40% were seen once. Exclusion covered patients with other autoimmune diseases or uncontrolled infections (as well as pregnancy or lactation). The record originates from a study of Graves' ophthalmopathy and Graves' hyperthyroidism. Study-wide results and limits: Among thyroid clonotypes expanded above 0.001 frequency, most also appeared in blood.

This CDR3 is 16 amino acids long. V dropped 3 bases and J dropped 8 bases, with 22 bases sitting between them. The germline gives CDR1 DFQATT, CDR2 SNEGSKA (reference sequence). Sequenced: peripheral blood. This TCR derives from an adult man with Graves' ophthalmopathy. The chain links TRBV20-1 to TRBJ1-4; maybe TRBD1 (5 bases). Written as DNA, the CDR3 is TGCAGTGCTAGGCCTTTCGATGGGGCCTTTTCAGAAAAACTGTTTTTT. Residues: CSARPFDGAFSEKLFF.